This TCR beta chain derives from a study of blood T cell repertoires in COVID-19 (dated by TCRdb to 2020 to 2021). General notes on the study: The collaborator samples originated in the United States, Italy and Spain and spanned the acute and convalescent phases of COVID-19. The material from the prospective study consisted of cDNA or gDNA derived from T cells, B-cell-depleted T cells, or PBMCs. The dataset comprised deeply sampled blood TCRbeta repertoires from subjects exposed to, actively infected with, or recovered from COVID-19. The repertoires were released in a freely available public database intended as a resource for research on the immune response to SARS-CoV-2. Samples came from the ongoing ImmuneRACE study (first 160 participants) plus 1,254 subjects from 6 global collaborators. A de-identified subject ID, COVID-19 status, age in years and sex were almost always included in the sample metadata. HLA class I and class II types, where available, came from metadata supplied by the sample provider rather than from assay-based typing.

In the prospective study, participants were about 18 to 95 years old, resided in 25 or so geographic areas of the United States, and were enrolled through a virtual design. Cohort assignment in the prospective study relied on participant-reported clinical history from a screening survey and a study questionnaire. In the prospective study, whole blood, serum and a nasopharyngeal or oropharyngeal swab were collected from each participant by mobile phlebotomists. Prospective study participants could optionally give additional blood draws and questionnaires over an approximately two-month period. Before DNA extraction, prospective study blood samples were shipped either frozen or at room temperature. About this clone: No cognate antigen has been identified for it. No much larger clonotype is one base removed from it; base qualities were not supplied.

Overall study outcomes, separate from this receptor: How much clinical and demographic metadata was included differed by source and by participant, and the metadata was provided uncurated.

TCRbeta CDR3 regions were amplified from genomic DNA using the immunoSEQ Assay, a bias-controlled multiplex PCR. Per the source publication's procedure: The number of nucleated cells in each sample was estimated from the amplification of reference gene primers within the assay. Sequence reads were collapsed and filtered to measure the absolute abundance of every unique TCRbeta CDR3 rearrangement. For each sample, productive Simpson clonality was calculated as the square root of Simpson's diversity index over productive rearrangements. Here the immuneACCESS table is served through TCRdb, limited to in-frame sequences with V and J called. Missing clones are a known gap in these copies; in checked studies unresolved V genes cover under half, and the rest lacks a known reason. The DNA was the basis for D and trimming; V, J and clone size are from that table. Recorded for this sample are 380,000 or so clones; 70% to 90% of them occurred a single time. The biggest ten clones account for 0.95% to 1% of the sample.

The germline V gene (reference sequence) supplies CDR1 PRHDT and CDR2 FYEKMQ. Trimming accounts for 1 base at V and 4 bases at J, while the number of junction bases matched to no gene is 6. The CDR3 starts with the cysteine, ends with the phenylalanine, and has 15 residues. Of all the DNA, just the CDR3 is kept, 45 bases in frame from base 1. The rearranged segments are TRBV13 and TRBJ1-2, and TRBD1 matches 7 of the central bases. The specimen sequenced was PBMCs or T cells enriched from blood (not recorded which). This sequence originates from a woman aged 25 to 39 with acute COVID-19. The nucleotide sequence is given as TGTGCCAGCAGCTTAGCGAACACAGGGGTCTATGGCTACACCTTC. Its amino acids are CASSLANTGVYGYTF.